The 17 T cell receptor beta chains given below trace back to one sample, sequenced in a study of blood T cell repertoires in COVID-19. Only in-frame clones appear in the TCRdb table, and some are missing; sequencing was by immunoSEQ multiplex PCR. The table lists fewer than 250,000 clones, 90% of them singletons. Material: PBMCs or T cells enriched from blood (not recorded which). Source of these receptors: a man in his thirties or forties who had been exposed to COVID-19.

J is TRBJ2-7 and V is TRBV11-2, with 8 bases lining up with TRBD1. CDR3 size: 17 residues. Germline-derived CDR1 and CDR2 are SGHAT and FQNNGV. V dropped 7 bases and J dropped 6; count of bases not matched to a gene: 20. The chain's CDR3 is CASTPLGPQGALVEQYF. CDR3 coding DNA: TGTGCCAGCACTCCGTTGGGGCCTCAGGGGGCATTGGTCGAGCAGTACTTC.

The rearrangement uses TRBV6-5 and TRBJ2-6, with D tentatively TRBD1 (5 bases). Germline V gene data show CDR1 as MNHEY and CDR2 as SVGAGI. The CDR3 consists of 15 residues. With 5 bases removed from V and 0 bases from J, the gap between germline ends came to 8 bases. CDR3 loop: CASSKQDSGANVLTF. The CDR3 region has the DNA TGTGCCAGCAGTAAACAGGACTCTGGGGCCAACGTCCTGACTTTC.

The V and J genes are TRBV6-5 and TRBJ1-1; TRBD1 matches 7 bases. The CDR3 consists of 15 residues. Trimming cost V 2 bases and J 6 bases; bases outside gene matches: 9. CDR1 MNHEY and CDR2 SVGAGI come from the germline V gene. For the CDR3, the DNA is TGTGCCAGCAGTTACGATCCAGGGGGATTCGCTGAAGCTTTCTTT. Translating gives CASSYDPGGFAEAFF.

A single count supports this clone. This rearrangement joins TRBV5-5 to TRBJ1-2; the D gene is possibly TRBD1 (6 bases). The CDR3 spans 13 residues. V lost 1 base to trimming and J lost 3 bases, with 7 bases between them. In germline, CDR1 is SGHKS, CDR2 YYEKEE (reference sequence). The DNA of the CDR3 is TGTGCCAGCAGCTTGTCAGGGGACTATGGCTACACCTTC. Amino acids: CASSLSGDYGYTF.

In this sample, this clone turned up a few times. The chain recombines TRBV7-6 with TRBJ2-1, with a possible D match to TRBD1 (6 bases). CDR3 length: 19 residues. V was pared by 3 bases and J by 1 base, with 22 bases between. CDR1 is SGHVS and CDR2 is FNYEAQ in the germline V gene. The CDR3 nucleotides read TGTGCCAGCAGCTTGAATAGGTTGGGGGACATTCGGTCCTACAATGAGCAGTTCTTC. This encodes CASSLNRLGDIRSYNEQFF.

The chain joins TRBV18 to TRBJ2-3, with 9 bases that match TRBD1. V shed 4 bases and J 4 bases; nucleotides not matched to a gene: 3. This CDR3 has 14 residues. Germline V gene sequence: CDR1 KGHSH, CDR2 LQKENI. The CDR3 coding sequence is TGTGCCAGCTCACTGGGACAGGGCCCAGATACGCAGTATTTT. Translation: CASSLGQGPDTQYF.

V gene TRBV13 combines with J gene TRBJ1-6; D is ambiguous. CDR3 length: 12 residues. V was clipped by 3 bases and J by 10 bases, with 7 bases between them. Germline assignment: CDR1 PRHDT and CDR2 FYEKMQ (reference sequence). The CDR3 is CASSFSQSPLHF. The CDR3 nucleotides are TGTGCCAGCAGCTTCTCTCAGTCACCCCTCCACTTT.

The CDR3 sequence: CASSPGGTNIQYF. CDR3 sequence (DNA): TGTGCCAGCAGCCCTGGGGGGACCAACATTCAGTACTTC. The V call is TRBV5-6, the J call TRBJ2-4; D may be TRBD2 (6 bases). V dropped 4 bases and J dropped 7 bases, with 12 bases sitting between them. The CDR3 spans 13 residues. Germline V gene lookup returns CDR1 SGHDT and CDR2 YYEEEE.

The chain joins TRBV19 to TRBJ2-6; TRBD1 matches 7 bases. V trimming: 5 bases; J trimming: 1 base; junction bases outside the gene matches: 8. The CDR3 is 17 amino acids. Germline V gene lookup returns CDR1 LNHDA and CDR2 SQIVND (reference sequence). This CDR3 reads CASSRDREPSGANVLTF. The CDR3 DNA reads TGTGCCAGTAGTCGGGACAGAGAGCCTTCTGGGGCCAACGTCCTGACTTTC.

V gene TRBV5-1 combines with J gene TRBJ2-5; 7 bases align to TRBD2. V shed 4 bases, J shed 4 bases, and the junction held 13 bases outside the gene matches. The CDR3 is 16 amino acids. Germline-derived CDR1 and CDR2 are SGHRS and YFSETQ. The CDR3 DNA sequence: TGCGCCAGCAGCCAAGGGGACTACCCTGTTTTAGAGACCCAGTACTTC. It is translated as CASSQGDYPVLETQYF. The full variable domain, with the rest looked up from reference TRBV5-1 and TRBJ2-5, is KAGVTQTPRYLIKTRGQQVTLSCSPISGHRSVSWYQQTPGQGLQFLFEYFSETQRNKGNFPGRFSGRQFSNSRSEMNVSTLELGDSALYLCASSQGDYPVLETQYFGPGTRLLVL.

This chain uses TRBV21-1 with TRBJ2-3; TRBD2 is the table's D call and was not checked against the DNA. TRBV21-1 is annotated as a pseudogene. This CDR3 has 19 residues. CDR3 sequence reads: CASSKALFWGGPRADTQYF. DNA for the CDR3: TGTGCCAGCAGCAAAGCGCTTTTTTGGGGGGGGCCGCGAGCAGATACGCAGTATTTT.

DNA of the CDR3: TGCGCCAGCAGCCAAGAAGGGGCGGACGAAGCTTTCTTT. This gives the protein CASSQEGADEAFF. The gene calls are TRBV4-1 and TRBJ1-1; the D gene is possibly TRBD1 (5 bases). V was clipped by 0 bases and J by 8 bases, with 10 bases between them. Per germline, CDR1 MGHRA and CDR2 YSYEKL. CDR3 length: 13 residues.

This clone was recorded once. The chain links TRBV29-1 to TRBJ2-3; 8 nucleotides agree with TRBD2. Per the germline V gene, CDR1 is SQVTM and CDR2 is ANQGSEA. Trimming took 5 bases from V and 11 from J; bases not matched to a gene: 9. The CDR3 totals 12 residues. The CDR3 here is CSVSGLALWQYF. In DNA form, the CDR3 reads TGCAGCGTTTCAGGACTAGCCCTTTGGCAGTATTTT.

The rearrangement joins TRBV2 to TRBJ2-2; D is perhaps TRBD1 (6 bases). Germline V gene lookup returns CDR1 SNHLY and CDR2 FYNNEI. V lost 5 bases, J lost 2 bases, and 12 bases lay in between. The CDR3 length is 15 residues. Here the CDR3 DNA reads TGTGCCAGCAGTTCTGACAGGCGCAACACCGGGGAGCTGTTTTTT. Amino acid sequence: CASSSDRRNTGELFF.

V and J are TRBV15 and TRBJ1-5; D gene uncertain. CDR1 LNHNV and CDR2 YYDKDF come from the germline V gene (reference sequence). V dropped 4 bases and J dropped 9 bases, with 13 bases sitting between them. CDR3 size: 13 residues. For the CDR3, the DNA is TGTGCCACCAGCAACAGCCACCGCTCGCCCCAGCATTTT. It specifies CATSNSHRSPQHF.

The chain combines TRBV3-1 (or the pseudogene TRBV3-2) with TRBJ1-5; no reliable D call. This CDR3 spans 15 amino acids. V dropped 10 bases and J dropped 2 bases, with 18 bases sitting between them. In germline, CDR1 is LGHDT, CDR2 YNNKEL (reference sequence). The CDR3 loop is CATSTSGQCNQPQHF. The CDR3 DNA sequence: TGTGCCACTTCCACTAGCGGGCAGTGCAATCAGCCCCAGCATTTT.

The CDR3 reads CSVVERRAGVSISTDTQYF. CDR3 in DNA: TGCAGCGTAGTTGAGAGACGGGCAGGGGTCTCCATTAGCACAGATACGCAGTATTTT. The chain has TRBV29-1 and TRBJ2-3, with D maybe TRBD1 (6 bases). V was pared by 6 bases and J by 0 bases, with 28 bases between. The V gene's germline CDR1 is SQVTM and CDR2 ANQGSEA. This CDR3 contains 19 residues.